This record looks at one TCR beta chain sequence and its context. The sample comes from a study of OX40 agonist ivuxolimab in advanced cancers. Study-wide background: Patients received the agonistic anti-OX40 (CD134) antibody ivuxolimab. Ivuxolimab was administered intravenously to patients at 0.01 to 10 mg/kg every 2 weeks. Having had anti-PD-1, anti-PD-L1 or anti-CTLA-4 therapy before was allowed, and over 35% had some.

V trimming: 7 bases; J trimming: 5 bases; junction bases outside the gene matches: 9. This CDR3 has 14 residues. Germline V gene sequence: CDR1 SEHNR, CDR2 FQNEAQ (reference sequence). Some clones are missing from TCRdb's copy, which holds only in-frame ones; the method was immunoSEQ multiplex PCR. Found here are 40,000 to 55,000 clones, 80% of them singletons; the top ten hold over 9.5%. The receptor was isolated from an adult with an advanced solid tumor such as melanoma, head and neck, liver or kidney cancer. The material was CD4+ or CD8+ T cells sorted from blood, obtained in a trial of the OX40 agonist ivuxolimab. J is TRBJ2-5 and V is TRBV7-9; 8 nucleotides match TRBD1. CDR3 amino acids: CASILQGGRETQYF. The DNA for the CDR3 is TGTGCCAGCATCCTACAGGGGGGACGGGAGACCCAGTACTTC.